This T cell receptor beta chain is from a study of cytotoxic CD8 clonotypes in ibrutinib-treated CLL. Across the whole study: On average, each sample had about 260,000 productive templates and around 100,000 productive rearrangements.

Turning to this clone: Its specificity is unknown.

Sequencing used immunoSEQ multiplex PCR; TCRdb keeps in-frame clones, though not all of them. The table has tens of thousands of clones, around two thirds seen once. Study results and limitations: Sampling time points were not equivalent between sustained-remission and progressing patients.

The CDR3 runs 14 residues. With V trimmed by 3 bases and J by 4 bases, 4 bases remained unmatched. Germline V gene lookup returns CDR1 LNHDA and CDR2 SQIVND (reference sequence). V and J are TRBV19 and TRBJ1-1; 8 positions agree with TRBD1. This sequence was found in a human donor with chronic lymphocytic leukemia. The starting material was PBMCs, obtained after 24 months of ibrutinib treatment. This CDR3 is CASSIRRGLTEAFF. CDR3 sequence (DNA): TGTGCCAGTAGTATCCGCAGGGGGCTCACTGAAGCTTTCTTT.